The 21 T cell receptor beta chains below all came from one sample that was sequenced in a study of blood T cell repertoires in COVID-19. This table comes from immunoSEQ multiplex PCR, and its TCRdb copy is limited to in-frame clones, with some not included. Of about 250,000 clones detected, 80% to 90% appear once; the ten largest clones hold approximately 4%. The sample consisted of PBMCs or T cells enriched from blood (not recorded which). The receptors were gathered from a woman aged 25-40 years who had recovered from COVID-19.

V usage is TRBV6-6 and J usage is TRBJ2-1, with 9 nucleotides matching TRBD1. This CDR3 is built from 15 residues. Trimming removed 5 bases from V and 3 bases from J; junction bases left unmatched: 5. Germline loops: CDR1 MNHNY, CDR2 SVGAGI (reference sequence). The CDR3 nucleotides are TGTGCCAGCAGTCTTTCGGGACAGGGCTACAATGAGCAGTTCTTC. It specifies CASSLSGQGYNEQFF.

The table lists this clone with a few counts. This rearrangement joins TRBV7-9 to TRBJ1-3, with D tentatively TRBD1 (6 bases). The CDR3 spans 17 residues. The germline gives CDR1 SEHNR, CDR2 FQNEAQ (reference sequence). With 5 bases removed from V and 0 bases from J, the gap between germline ends came to 17 bases. As DNA, the CDR3 is TGTGCCAGCAGCCCCTACAAGGGGGGGCTCTCTGGAAACACCATATATTTT. Its translation: CASSPYKGGLSGNTIYF. The variable domain in full, completed from reference TRBV7-9 and TRBJ1-3, reads DTGVSQNPRHKITKRGQNVTFRCDPISEHNRLYWYRQTLGQGPEFLTYFQNEAQLEKSRLLSDRFSAERPKGSFSTLEIQRTEQGDSAMYLCASSPYKGGLSGNTIYFGEGSWLTVV.

The gene calls are TRBV5-1 and TRBJ2-3, with D perhaps matching TRBD2 (5 bases). The CDR3 covers 14 residues. V was pared by 6 bases and J by 2 bases, with 13 bases between. Per the germline V gene, CDR1 is SGHRS and CDR2 is YFSETQ. This CDR3 is CASTSTIYTDTQYF. CDR3 nucleotides: TGCGCCAGCACCTCGACTATCTACACAGATACGCAGTATTTT.

In this sample, this clone turned up once. V is TRBV10-3 and J is TRBJ1-3, with unresolved D. The CDR3 loop spans 14 amino acids. Germline values: CDR1 ENHRY, CDR2 SYGVKD. The V end was cut by 4 bases, the J end by 0 bases, with 7 bases between. The CDR3 nucleotides are TGTGCCATCAGTGGGGCAGGCTCTGGAAACACCATATATTTT. Amino acid sequence: CAISGAGSGNTIYF.

This chain connects TRBV7-8 to TRBJ2-7; tentative D call: TRBD1 (6 bases). Germline assignment: CDR1 SGHVS and CDR2 FQNEAQ. CDR3 size: 15 residues. V lost 2 bases and J 5 bases, leaving 16 bases between the germline ends. The DNA for the CDR3 is TGTGCCAGCAGCTTATTTCCCAGGGGTCAGCACGAGCAGTACTTC. This codes for CASSLFPRGQHEQYF.

The chain uses TRBV10-1 and TRBJ2-5, with 10 bases matching TRBD2. V was clipped by 3 bases and J by 5 bases; unmatched bases: 6. The germline CDR1 and CDR2 sequences are WNHNN and SYGVQD (reference sequence). This CDR3 is built from 15 residues. The CDR3 sequence is CASSDLAGEGETQYF. The DNA for the CDR3 is TGCGCCAGCAGTGACCTAGCGGGAGAGGGGGAGACCCAGTACTTC.

The chain recombines TRBV25-1 with TRBJ1-3; 9 bases map to TRBD1. V shed 5 bases, J shed 3 bases, and the junction held 14 bases outside the gene matches. The CDR3 sequence is 18 residues long. CDR1 MGHDK and CDR2 SYGVNS come from the germline V gene. The CDR3 coding sequence is TGTGCCAGCAGTCCCGGGACAGGGTGGGAATCTGGTGGAAACACCATATATTTT. This sequence encodes CASSPGTGWESGGNTIYF.

This chain connects TRBV6-5 to TRBJ1-5; D gene unclear. The germline CDR1 and CDR2 sequences are MNHEY and SVGAGI. The V and J ends lost 4 bases and 2 bases respectively, with 15 bases between them. This CDR3 spans 16 amino acids. The CDR3 loop is CASSSGREVGNQPQHF. Written as DNA, the CDR3 is TGTGCCAGCAGTTCAGGTAGGGAGGTCGGCAATCAGCCCCAGCATTTT.

This clone was detected a few times. The chain combines TRBV29-1 with TRBJ1-5; TRBD1 aligns across 7 bases. The CDR3 contains 13 residues. The V and J ends lost 4 bases and 0 bases, in that order; junction bases with no gene match: 0. Germline V CDR1 and CDR2: SQVTM, ANQGSEA. The DNA of the CDR3 is TGCAGCGTTGGGGACAGTAGCAATCAGCCCCAGCATTTT. Protein product: CSVGDSSNQPQHF.

This rearrangement joins TRBV9 to TRBJ2-4; 12 bases agree with TRBD2. The CDR3 runs to 23 residues. V gave up 4 bases and J gave up 1 base; unmatched junction bases: 24. Germline V gives CDR1 SGDLS, CDR2 YYNGEE. CDR3 amino acids: CASSPQRPSLAGGTIGAKNIQYF. As DNA, the CDR3 is TGTGCCAGCAGCCCCCAGAGACCCTCCCTAGCGGGAGGGACCATCGGGGCCAAAAACATTCAGTACTTC.

V is TRBV5-1 and J is TRBJ1-1; unclear D gene. CDR3 length: 12 amino acids. Trimming pared 4 bases from V and 8 bases from J, leaving 12 bases between. The germline V gene has CDR1 SGHRS and CDR2 YFSETQ. CDR3 residues: CASSPRGREAFF. The DNA for the CDR3 is TGCGCCAGCAGCCCCCGAGGAAGGGAAGCTTTCTTT. The full variable domain, completed using reference TRBV5-1 and TRBJ1-1, is KAGVTQTPRYLIKTRGQQVTLSCSPISGHRSVSWYQQTPGQGLQFLFEYFSETQRNKGNFPGRFSGRQFSNSRSEMNVSTLELGDSALYLCASSPRGREAFFGQGTRLTVV.

The rearrangement links TRBV6-5 to TRBJ2-5, with 10 bases identical to TRBD1. V was clipped by 2 bases and J by 5 bases; unmatched bases: 8. The CDR3 extends over 16 amino acids. Germline assignment: CDR1 MNHEY and CDR2 SVGAGI. CDR3 sequence (DNA): TGTGCCAGCAGTTACGCGACAGGGGGCAACGTGGAGACCCAGTACTTC. This codes for CASSYATGGNVETQYF.

The chain carries TRBV19 and TRBJ2-2; D is possibly TRBD1 (6 bases). From germline, CDR1 is LNHDA and CDR2 SQIVND (reference sequence). This CDR3 is 16 amino acids long. The V gene lost 6 bases and the J gene lost 3 bases, with 17 bases spanning the gap. The CDR3 reads CASSRVQGGDTGELFF. The CDR3 DNA follows: TGTGCCAGTAGCCGGGTACAGGGTGGGGACACCGGGGAGCTGTTTTTT.

This clone came up once. The chain joins TRBV12-5 to TRBJ2-2, with TRBD2 as a possible D gene (6 bases). CDR1 and CDR2 from the germline V gene are LGHNT and FRNRAP. This CDR3 comprises 13 residues. Trimming cost V 7 bases and J 7 bases, with 13 bases left between them. The CDR3 DNA follows: TGTGCTAGTGCCCCGGAGGGGTACGGGGAGCTGTTTTTT. This codes for CASAPEGYGELFF.

This clone was seen a handful of times. This chain connects TRBV5-5 to TRBJ2-7, with D possibly being TRBD1 (6 bases). The germline V and J ends were trimmed by 0 bases and 3 bases, with 13 bases remaining between them. Germline CDR1 SGHKS, CDR2 YYEKEE (reference sequence). The CDR3 consists of 15 residues. The CDR3 coding sequence is TGTGCCAGCAGCTTGGGGGGCCAGGGGCTCTACGAGCAGTACTTC. Amino acid sequence: CASSLGGQGLYEQYF.

The chain joins TRBV11-2 to TRBJ2-7, with D perhaps matching TRBD2 (5 bases). V lost 1 base and J lost 2, with 12 bases in between. The V gene's germline CDR1 is SGHAT and CDR2 FQNNGV. This CDR3 is built from 15 residues. DNA for the CDR3: TGTGCCAGCAGCTTAGGGACTTTGGGGACCTACGAGCAGTACTTC. Its translation: CASSLGTLGTYEQYF. The entire variable domain, with the rest obtained from reference TRBV11-2 and TRBJ2-7, is as follows: EAGVAQSPRYKIIEKRQSVAFWCNPISGHATLYWYQQILGQGPKLLIQFQNNGVVDDSQLPKDRFSAERLKGVDSTLKIQPAKLEDSAVYLCASSLGTLGTYEQYFGPGTRLTVT.

V usage is TRBV7-9 and J usage is TRBJ2-7; possible D gene TRBD1, 6 bases. The length of the CDR3 is 15 residues. Trimming left V 5 bases short and J 2 bases short, with 16 bases between. CDR1 is SEHNR and CDR2 is FQNEAQ in the germline V gene (reference sequence). CDR3 sequence (DNA): TGTGCCAGCAGCCGCCAGTTGGGACAAGCCTACGAGCAGTACTTC. Encoded protein: CASSRQLGQAYEQYF. The entire variable domain, with the rest obtained from reference TRBV7-9 and TRBJ2-7, is as follows: DTGVSQNPRHKITKRGQNVTFRCDPISEHNRLYWYRQTLGQGPEFLTYFQNEAQLEKSRLLSDRFSAERPKGSFSTLEIQRTEQGDSAMYLCASSRQLGQAYEQYFGPGTRLTVT.

The chain joins TRBV5-6 to TRBJ1-2; TRBD1 aligns across 10 bases. V shed 2 bases and J 5 bases; nucleotides not matched to a gene: 9. This CDR3 comprises 16 residues. Per the germline V gene, CDR1 is SGHDT and CDR2 is YYEEEE. This CDR3 is CASSLYRQGAGYGYTF. In DNA, the CDR3 is TGTGCCAGCAGCTTATACAGACAGGGGGCGGGGTATGGCTACACCTTC.

The chain recombines TRBV29-1 with TRBJ1-4; the match to TRBD1 covers 7 bases. The CDR3 contains 13 residues. The V gene's germline CDR1 is SQVTM and CDR2 ANQGSEA. The ends lost 4 bases at V and 4 bases at J; junction bases unmatched: 3. The CDR3 protein is CSVGTGDNEKLFF. In DNA, the CDR3 is TGCAGCGTTGGTACAGGGGATAATGAAAAACTGTTTTTT.

This clone was seen more than once but under ten times. The chain is built from TRBV5-6 and TRBJ2-7; D may be TRBD2 (6 bases). This CDR3 contains 14 residues. The germline V gene encodes CDR1 SGHDT and CDR2 YYEEEE. Trimming removed 0 bases from V and 2 bases from J, with 9 bases in between. The CDR3 coding sequence is TGTGCCAGCAGCTTGGCCGGGAGTCCCTACGAGCAGTACTTC. This gives the protein CASSLAGSPYEQYF.

The rearrangement links TRBV7-9 to TRBJ2-5; 7 nucleotides match TRBD1. CDR1 SEHNR and CDR2 FQNEAQ come from the germline V gene (reference sequence). The CDR3 runs 15 residues. The junction had 9 bases not matched to a gene; V was cut back by 5 bases and J by 3 bases. The CDR3 DNA is TGTGCCAGCAGCCTAAAAGCCGGGACAGAAGAGACCCAGTACTTC. It yields the protein CASSLKAGTEETQYF. The full variable domain, rest sourced from reference TRBV7-9 and TRBJ2-5, is DTGVSQNPRHKITKRGQNVTFRCDPISEHNRLYWYRQTLGQGPEFLTYFQNEAQLEKSRLLSDRFSAERPKGSFSTLEIQRTEQGDSAMYLCASSLKAGTEETQYFGPGTRLLVL.